This is a list of T cell receptor beta chains from one sample in a study of T cells in Graves' hyperthyroidism and ophthalmopathy. From the multiplex PCR reads, TCRdb called clonotypes with MiXCR, one entry per CDR3 protein. The repertoire holds roughly 580,000 distinct CDR3 sequences, with 11% to 15% as singletons. Sequencing was done on a sample of blood. These receptors all come from a woman aged 25-40 years with Graves' hyperthyroidism that later progressed to Graves' ophthalmopathy. Both conserved end residues are part of each CDR3. A D gene is named only where the DNA matches it firmly. Clone size is not always given. Where it is, it says once, few, many or a class for expanded clones.

>TRBJ1-2|many|TRBV28|NA
TGTGCCAGCAGTTTACCGACAGTCTCTAACTATGGCTACACCTTC
CASSLPTVSNYGYTF
>TRBJ2-2|many|TRBV7-9|TRBD2
TGTGCCAGCAGCCGATGGACTAGCGGCACCGGGGAGCTGTTTTTT
CASSRWTSGTGELFF
>TRBJ2-7|many|TRBV7-9|TRBD1
TGTGCCAGCAGCTTGACAGGGGGTTCGGCAGAGCAGTACTTC
CASSLTGGSAEQYF
>TRBJ2-1|many|TRBV7-9|NA
TGTGCCAGCAGCGCTGCGGACAGCCAAACCAATGAGCAGTTCTTC
CASSAADSQTNEQFF
>TRBJ2-1|many|TRBV7-3|NA
TGTGCCAGCAGCTTAACGTACAGGGATGAGCAGTTCTTC
CASSLTYRDEQFF
>TRBJ2-5|NA|TRBV19|NA
TGTGCCAGTAGTATTCGGGGCGGGATAACGACGGAGACCCAGTACTTC
CASSIRGGITTETQYF
>TRBJ2-5|many|TRBV7-2|NA
TGTGCCACCCTACGGGGGCTGGGAGAGACCCAGTACTTC
CATLRGLGETQYF
>TRBJ1-5|NA|TRBV19|NA
TGTGCCAGTAGTCCGATCGGGACCGGGAGCAATCAGCCCCAGCATTTT
CASSPIGTGSNQPQHF
>TRBJ2-2|many|TRBV2|NA
TGTGCCGGGTTGATGACCGGGGAGCTGTTTTTT
CAGLMTGELFF
>TRBJ2-7|NA|TRBV28|TRBD2
TGTGCCAGCAGCCACGGACTAGCGGGAGGGCCGACCTACGAGCAGTACTTC
CASSHGLAGGPTYEQYF
>TRBJ2-7|few|TRBV10-3|NA
TGTGCCATCAGTGAGACGGGCCGAGATCTGCCCGAGCAGTACTTC
CAISETGRDLPEQYF
>TRBJ1-4|few|TRBV5-1|NA
TGCGCCAGCAGCCCTGACGGATTCAAGCCTACTAATGAAAAACTGTTTTTT
CASSPDGFKPTNEKLFF
>TRBJ2-1|NA|TRBV6-1|NA
TGTGCCAGCAGTGAACTCCGGGACTTCCTCGAGCAGTTCTTC
CASSELRDFLEQFF
>TRBJ2-2|NA|TRBV15|NA
TGTGCCACCAGCAGAGATCCGGCCAGGGAGTGGACCGGGGAGCTGTTTTTT
CATSRDPAREWTGELFF
>TRBJ1-1|many|TRBV28|TRBD1
TGTGCCAGCGCCGACAGGGAAGCTATAGGACGAATTAGCACTGAAGCTTTCTTT
CASADREAIGRISTEAFF
>TRBJ2-1|many|TRBV15|TRBD2
TGTGCCACCAGCAGAGATTTGCGGGAGGCGAATGAGCAGTTCTTC
CATSRDLREANEQFF
>TRBJ1-1|many|TRBV20-1|NA
TGCAGTGCTAGTCCGGGAGGTATGAACACTGAAGCTTTCTTT
CSASPGGMNTEAFF
>TRBJ2-2|many|TRBV5-1|NA
TGCGCCAGCAGCTTGAAGGAGGGCGGGGAGCTGTTTTTT
CASSLKEGGELFF
>TRBJ1-2|many|TRBV27|TRBD1
TGTGCCAGCAGGCAAACAGGGGGCGGCGGCTACACCTTC
CASRQTGGGGYTF
>TRBJ2-1|NA|TRBV4-3|NA
TGCGCCAGCAGCAAAGACGGCAATGAGCAGTTCTTC
CASSKDGNEQFF
>TRBJ1-2|NA|TRBV9|NA
TGTGCCAGCAGCGTGATGGAGGGGTATGGCTACACCTTC
CASSVMEGYGYTF
>TRBJ2-7|many|TRBV5-5|NA
TGTGCCAGCAGCCCCAGTACCTACGAGCAGTACTTC
CASSPSTYEQYF
>TRBJ1-5|many|TRBV30|NA
TGTGCCTGGAGTATGGGTCTGAATCAGCCCCAGCATTTT
CAWSMGLNQPQHF
>TRBJ2-7|many|TRBV27|TRBD2
TGTGCCAGCAGTTCCGGGACTAGCGGCCCTGAGCAGTACTTC
CASSSGTSGPEQYF
>TRBJ2-1|many|TRBV10-1|TRBD2
TGCGCCAGCAGTGGGATAGCGGGAGGGTGGTACAATGAGCAGTTCTTC
CASSGIAGGWYNEQFF
>TRBJ1-5|few|TRBV25-1|NA
TGTGCCAGCAGTGGGAACAATCAGCCCCAGCATTTT
CASSGNNQPQHF
>TRBJ2-1|few|TRBV7-2|NA
TGTGCCAGCAGTTTCACGACCAGCGAGCAGTTCTTC
CASSFTTSEQFF
>TRBJ1-2|few|TRBV7-2|NA
TGTGCCAGCAGCTTAGTGATGGGAGGCTACACCTTC
CASSLVMGGYTF
>TRBJ2-2|many|TRBV9|NA
TGTGCCAGCAGCGGAGATCCCTACACCGGGGAGCTGTTTTTT
CASSGDPYTGELFF
>TRBJ2-1|NA|TRBV25-1|TRBD2
TGTGCCAGCAGTGAAGGAGCGGGAGCCTACAATGAGCAGTTCTTC
CASSEGAGAYNEQFF
>TRBJ2-7|many|TRBV18|NA
TGTGCCAGCTCACTTCTGGAGAACTACGAGCAGTACTTC
CASSLLENYEQYF
>TRBJ1-6|many|TRBV20-1|NA
TGCAGTGCTCCGGAGGGGGGTTTGGCCCTCCACTTT
CSAPEGGLALHF
>TRBJ2-1|few|TRBV7-9|TRBD2
TGTGCCAGCAGCCAATATAAACTAGCGGGAGAAAGTTCCTACAATGAGCAGTTCTTC
CASSQYKLAGESSYNEQFF
>TRBJ1-6|many|TRBV9|TRBD1
TGTGCCAGCAGCGTAGCGTCAACAGGGGGTATTGCACCCCTCCACTTT
CASSVASTGGIAPLHF
>TRBJ2-6|many|TRBV24-1|NA
TGTGCCACCAGTGCTCCTTTGGGGGGCTCTGGGGCCAACGTCCTGACTTTC
CATSAPLGGSGANVLTF
>TRBJ1-2|NA|TRBV12-3/TRBV12-4|NA
TGTGCCAGCAGTGCCAGGGTAACTGCTAACTATGGCTACACCTTC
CASSARVTANYGYTF
>TRBJ1-5|NA|TRBV5-1|TRBD1
TGCGCCAGCAGCTTGGGCGGGACAGGGGATCAGCCCCAGCATTTT
CASSLGGTGDQPQHF
>TRBJ2-3|many|TRBV11-1|TRBD1
TGTGCCAGCAGCCCCGGGACAGGGGGCACAGATACGCAGTATTTT
CASSPGTGGTDTQYF
>TRBJ2-5|NA|TRBV20-1|NA
TGCAGTGCCGAGGCGGCGGCCGGGGAGACCCAGTACTTC
CSAEAAAGETQYF
>TRBJ2-7|many|TRBV6-5|TRBD2
TGTGCCAGCAGTTACTATGGGACTAGCGGTTCCTACGAGCAGTACTTC
CASSYYGTSGSYEQYF
>TRBJ1-1|many|TRBV28|NA
TGTGCCAGCAGTACACCCCTGCTAAACCCGCTAGCCCAGACTGAAGCTTTCTTT
CASSTPLLNPLAQTEAFF
>TRBJ2-1|many|TRBV7-9|NA
TGTGCCAGCAGACGAAACAATGAGCAGTTCTTC
CASRRNNEQFF
>TRBJ2-5|NA|TRBV6-1|TRBD2
TGTGCCAGCAGTGGACTAGCGGGAGGGCGAGAGACCCAGTACTTC
CASSGLAGGRETQYF
>TRBJ2-2|many|TRBV6-1|NA
TGTGCCAGCAGGGGGGGCGCCTCGGACACCGGGGAGCTGTTTTTT
CASRGGASDTGELFF
>TRBJ1-2|NA|TRBV28|NA
TGTGCCAGCAATCCAGCCGAGGGGAAGTATGGCTACACCTTC
CASNPAEGKYGYTF
>TRBJ1-2|many|TRBV30|TRBD1
TGTGCCTGGAGTGTGGGGACAGGGGATGGCTACACCTTC
CAWSVGTGDGYTF
>TRBJ2-7|few|TRBV19|NA
TGTGCCAGTAGCCCATTTAAAACTGAGAGCTCCTACGAGCAGTACTTC
CASSPFKTESSYEQYF
>TRBJ2-7|once|TRBV7-9|TRBD2
TGTGCCAGCAGCTCCAGGACTAGCGGGAACTACGAGCAGTACTTC
CASSSRTSGNYEQYF
>TRBJ2-3|NA|TRBV4-1|TRBD2
TGCGCCAGCAGCCAAGATGGGACTAGCGGGAGAGCAGATACGCAGTATTTT
CASSQDGTSGRADTQYF
>TRBJ2-7|few|TRBV27|NA
TGTGCCAGCAGCAATAGGGGGAGGGAATCTTACGAGCAGTACTTC
CASSNRGRESYEQYF
>TRBJ1-2|few|TRBV27|NA
TGTGCCGGCAGTTTGTCGGTTGCAAGATATGGCTACACCTTC
CAGSLSVARYGYTF
>TRBJ2-2|few|TRBV19|NA
TGTGCCAGTAGTATAGACCCAGGGGAGCTGTTTTTT
CASSIDPGELFF
>TRBJ2-3|many|TRBV20-1|TRBD2
TGCAGTGCTAGAGATGATCTAGCGGGTTACACAGATACGCAGTATTTT
CSARDDLAGYTDTQYF
>TRBJ1-1|many|TRBV28|NA
TGTGCCAGCAGTCGAGGGGGAGGGGGCACTGAAGCTTTCTTT
CASSRGGGGTEAFF